These 23 T cell receptor beta chains share one sample of origin, sequenced in a study of T cell clones after liver transplantation. The method was immunoSEQ multiplex PCR; TCRdb's version includes in-frame clones alone and lacks a portion of them. The sample holds 93,000 or so clones; roughly 80% are singletons and the top ten take roughly 3.1%. The sequences come from CD4+ T cells from blood, collected about 50 months after liver transplant. The receptors originated from a human patient who received a liver transplant. The graft donor may have given rise to some T cells.

The chain couples TRBV5-1 to TRBJ2-2; D ambiguous. The V and J ends lost 0 bases and 7 bases respectively, with 7 bases between them. The V gene's germline CDR1 is SGHRS and CDR2 YFSETQ. The CDR3 runs 13 residues. The CDR3 DNA is TGCGCCAGCAGCTTGGCAAGTATCGGGGAGCTGTTTTTT. It is translated as CASSLASIGELFF.

J is TRBJ1-2 and V is TRBV14; 9 bases agree with TRBD1. Germline lookup yields CDR1 SGHDN and CDR2 FVKESK. CDR3 length equals 13 residues. The V and J ends lost 4 bases and 8 bases, in that order; junction bases with no gene match: 5. CDR3 sequence (DNA): TGTGCCAGCAGCCGGGACAGGGTGGACGGCTACACCTTC. It encodes CASSRDRVDGYTF.

The V call is TRBV7-3, the J call TRBJ2-7; 11 bases line up with TRBD1. Germline V gene sequence: CDR1 SGHTA, CDR2 FQGTGA. Trimming cost V 5 bases and J 0 bases; bases outside gene matches: 3. This CDR3 contains 15 residues. The CDR3: CASSPGQGGSYEQYF. DNA of the CDR3: TGTGCCAGCAGCCCGGGACAGGGGGGCTCCTACGAGCAGTACTTC.

The rearrangement joins TRBV9 to TRBJ2-2; maybe TRBD1 (6 bases). V lost 3 bases, J lost 6 bases, and 12 bases lay in between. Germline V gene lookup returns CDR1 SGDLS and CDR2 YYNGEE. This CDR3 comprises 14 residues. The DNA of the CDR3 is TGTGCCAGCAGCGCGCCAGGGGCCTCCGGGGAGCTGTTTTTT. Its translation is CASSAPGASGELFF. Full variable domain (missing parts from reference TRBV9 and TRBJ2-2): DSGVTQTPKHLITATGQRVTLRCSPRSGDLSVYWYQQSLDQGLQFLIQYYNGEERAKGNILERFSAQQFPDLHSELNLSSLELGDSALYFCASSAPGASGELFFGEGSRLTVL.

The chain joins TRBV9 to TRBJ2-3; unclear D gene. In germline, CDR1 is SGDLS, CDR2 YYNGEE. V was clipped by 3 bases and J by 2 bases, with 4 bases between them. CDR3 size: 12 residues. The CDR3 region is CASSADTDTQYF. The CDR3 nucleotides read TGTGCCAGCAGCGCCGACACAGATACGCAGTATTTT.

This rearrangement joins TRBV7-2 to TRBJ1-6, with TRBD1 matching 7 bases. Germline-derived CDR1 and CDR2 are SGHTA and FQGNSA. This CDR3 region has 18 residues. V lost 5 bases and J lost 1; bases outside the gene matches: 11. Here the CDR3 DNA reads TGTGCCAGCAGCCCCCGGGACAGCCATATATCCTATAATTCACCCCTCCACTTT. It translates to CASSPRDSHISYNSPLHF.

The rearrangement uses TRBV4-3 and TRBJ1-2; possible D gene TRBD1, 6 bases. The CDR3 runs to 15 residues. The germline V gene encodes CDR1 LGHNA and CDR2 YSLEER. The V gene lost 2 bases and the J gene lost 5 bases, with 15 bases spanning the gap. CDR3 nucleotides: TGCGCCAGCAGCCAACTTAGGGAGGGGGTGTATGGCTACACCTTC. Translated: CASSQLREGVYGYTF.

The genes are TRBV12-5 and TRBJ2-7, with D possibly being TRBD1 (5 bases). The V end was cut by 7 bases, the J end by 2 bases, with 21 bases between. This CDR3 comprises 16 residues. Germline V gene lookup returns CDR1 LGHNT and CDR2 FRNRAP. CDR3 in DNA: TGTGCTAGTGCCAACTACGGTACAGGAAAAGCCTACGAGCAGTACTTC. Protein product: CASANYGTGKAYEQYF.

This chain uses TRBV7-9 with TRBJ2-3; the D gene is possibly TRBD2 (5 bases). The ends were cut back, 1 base at V and 6 bases at J, with 8 bases in the middle. This CDR3 contains 13 residues. Germline CDR1 SEHNR, CDR2 FQNEAQ (reference sequence). The CDR3 DNA sequence: TGTGCCAGCAGCTTAGGTCCGGGGGATACGCAGTATTTT. It is translated as CASSLGPGDTQYF. Full variable domain (remainder filled in from reference TRBV7-9 and TRBJ2-3): DTGVSQNPRHKITKRGQNVTFRCDPISEHNRLYWYRQTLGQGPEFLTYFQNEAQLEKSRLLSDRFSAERPKGSFSTLEIQRTEQGDSAMYLCASSLGPGDTQYFGPGTRLTVL.

The chain is built from TRBV7-6 and TRBJ1-1; possible D gene TRBD1, 5 bases. The CDR3 runs 15 residues. V lost 4 bases and J lost 7, with 19 bases in between. Germline V lookup: CDR1 SGHVS, CDR2 FNYEAQ. The CDR3 bases are TGTGCCAGCAGCTACGATCCCGGGGCAAGAATTGAAGCTTTCTTT. Translation: CASSYDPGARIEAFF.

The rearrangement links TRBV27 to TRBJ2-1; 8 nucleotides match TRBD2. The V segment lost 3 bases and the J segment 6 bases; nucleotides outside the gene matches: 13. This CDR3 contains 17 residues. Per the germline V gene, CDR1 is MNHEY and CDR2 is SMNVEV (reference sequence). CDR3 coding DNA: TGTGCCAGCAGTTTGGCCGGGGGACCCCGGGGGGGCAATGAGCAGTTCTTC. Amino acids: CASSLAGGPRGGNEQFF.

The chain has TRBV2 and TRBJ1-6, with a tentative D call TRBD1 (6 bases). The germline V gene has CDR1 SNHLY and CDR2 FYNNEI. The CDR3 totals 14 residues. Trimming cost V 6 bases and J 1 base, with 7 bases left between them. CDR3 in amino acids: CASRQGSYNSPLHF. The DNA for the CDR3 is TGTGCCAGCAGACAGGGTTCCTATAATTCACCCCTCCACTTT.

Only one count was recorded for this clone. CDR3 protein: CASSREFGSPYGYTF. In nucleotides, the CDR3 is TGTGCCAGCAGCCGCGAGTTCGGGTCTCCCTATGGCTACACCTTC. The rearrangement joins TRBV11-2 to TRBJ1-2; the D is unclear. V was trimmed by 5 bases and J by 4 bases, leaving 17 bases between them. Germline assignment: CDR1 SGHAT and CDR2 FQNNGV. This CDR3 is 15 amino acids long.

DNA of the CDR3: TGTGCCTGGAGTAGGGGGATTGAGCAGTTCTTC. As protein: CAWSRGIEQFF. This sequence joins TRBV30 and TRBJ2-1; D perhaps matches TRBD1 (6 bases). CDR3 size: 11 residues. Germline V CDR1 and CDR2: GTSNPN, SVGIG (reference sequence). V shed 2 bases and J shed 9 bases, with 8 bases lying between them. Drawing the rest from reference TRBV30 and TRBJ2-1, the complete variable domain is SQTIHQWPATLVQPVGSPLSLECTVEGTSNPNLYWYRQAAGRGLQLLFYSVGIGQISSEVPQNLSASRPQDRQFILSSKKLLLSDSGFYLCAWSRGIEQFFGPGTRLTVL.

The chain recombines TRBV7-8 with TRBJ1-5; tentatively, D is TRBD1 (6 bases). V was cut by 2 bases and J by 4 bases, with 12 bases left in between. CDR3 length: 15 residues. Germline V gene lookup returns CDR1 SGHVS and CDR2 FQNEAQ. The CDR3 spells CASSLNRVGNQPQHF. In nucleotides, the CDR3 is TGTGCCAGCAGCTTAAACAGGGTGGGGAATCAGCCCCAGCATTTT.

This chain connects TRBV15 to TRBJ2-2; D possibly corresponds to TRBD1 (6 bases). This CDR3 contains 12 residues. The V end was cut by 3 bases, the J end by 7 bases, with 6 bases between. Per germline, CDR1 LNHNV and CDR2 YYDKDF (reference sequence). CDR3 region: CATSRDSGELFF. The CDR3 bases are TGTGCCACCAGCAGGGACAGCGGGGAGCTGTTTTTT.

The chain carries TRBV7-9 and TRBJ1-4; perhaps TRBD1 as D (5 bases). The CDR3 loop spans 15 amino acids. The germline gives CDR1 SEHNR, CDR2 FQNEAQ (reference sequence). Trimming left V 4 bases short and J 0 bases short, with 9 bases between. In nucleotides, the CDR3 is TGTGCCAGCAGCTCACCAGGGACAACTAATGAAAAACTGTTTTTT. Translating it yields CASSSPGTTNEKLFF.

The chain joins TRBV4-1 to TRBJ1-4; TRBD1 aligns across 11 bases. This CDR3 has 15 residues. The germline V gene encodes CDR1 MGHRA and CDR2 YSYEKL. Trimming removed 2 bases from V and 8 bases from J; junction bases left unmatched: 4. The CDR3: CASSQPGTGGEKLFF. CDR3 in DNA: TGCGCCAGCAGCCAACCAGGGACAGGGGGGGAAAAACTGTTTTTT.

The rearrangement joins TRBV27 to TRBJ2-7, with TRBD1 matching 11 bases. V was clipped by 5 bases and J by 4 bases; unmatched bases: 4. The germline V gene encodes CDR1 MNHEY and CDR2 SMNVEV (reference sequence). CDR3 size: 14 residues. CDR3 in amino acids: CASSPGTGGYEQYF. DNA of the CDR3: TGTGCCAGCAGTCCCGGGACAGGGGGTTACGAGCAGTACTTC.

The gene calls are TRBV5-1 and TRBJ2-7; D is perhaps TRBD2 (6 bases). The length of the CDR3 is 18 residues. In germline, CDR1 is SGHRS, CDR2 YFSETQ. Trimming stripped 0 bases from V and 3 bases from J, with 22 bases between. The CDR3 nucleotides are TGCGCCAGCAGCTTGGGGAGGGTTGTTGATGGAGGGGTCTACGAGCAGTACTTC. Its protein product is CASSLGRVVDGGVYEQYF.

The chain couples TRBV7-9 to TRBJ1-5, with D tentatively TRBD1 (5 bases). V lost 6 bases and J lost 5, with 11 bases in between. There are 13 residues in the CDR3. Germline V CDR1 and CDR2: SEHNR, FQNEAQ (reference sequence). The CDR3 nucleotides read TGTGCCAGCAGTCGTGGGGGGGATCAGCCCCAGCATTTT. Translating it yields CASSRGGDQPQHF.

The CDR3 DNA is TGTGCCAGCGGCCGGGACAGGGTCACCGGGGAGCTGTTTTTT. It codes for CASGRDRVTGELFF. The rearrangement uses TRBV27 and TRBJ2-2; 9 bases line up with TRBD1. The CDR3 covers 14 residues. J lost 4 bases, V lost 8 bases, and 5 bases had no gene match. CDR1 and CDR2 (germline): MNHEY, SMNVEV (reference sequence).

The rearrangement uses TRBV18 and TRBJ2-7; 11 nucleotides match TRBD1. Germline CDR1 reads KGHSH; CDR2 reads LQKENI. The CDR3 has 19 amino acids. The junction had 15 bases not matched to a gene; V was cut back by 3 bases and J by 2 bases. The CDR3: CASSPFLRKAGQGAYEQYF. For the CDR3, the DNA is TGTGCCAGCTCACCCTTTTTAAGGAAAGCGGGACAGGGGGCCTACGAGCAGTACTTC.